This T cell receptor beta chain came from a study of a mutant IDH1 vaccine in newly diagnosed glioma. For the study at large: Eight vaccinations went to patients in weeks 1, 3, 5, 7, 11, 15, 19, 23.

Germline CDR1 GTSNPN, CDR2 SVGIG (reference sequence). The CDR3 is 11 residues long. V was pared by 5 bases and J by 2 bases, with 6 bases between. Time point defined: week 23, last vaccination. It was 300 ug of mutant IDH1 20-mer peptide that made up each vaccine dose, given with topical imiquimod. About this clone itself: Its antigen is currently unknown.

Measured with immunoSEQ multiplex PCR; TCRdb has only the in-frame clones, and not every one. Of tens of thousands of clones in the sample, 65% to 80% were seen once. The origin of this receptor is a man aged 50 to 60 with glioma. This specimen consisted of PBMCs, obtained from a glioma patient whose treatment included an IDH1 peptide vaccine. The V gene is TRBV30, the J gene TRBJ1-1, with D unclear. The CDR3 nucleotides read TGTGCCTGGCACGCTAACACTGAAGCTTTCTTT. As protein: CAWHANTEAFF. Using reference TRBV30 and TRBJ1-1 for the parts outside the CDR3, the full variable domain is SQTIHQWPATLVQPVGSPLSLECTVEGTSNPNLYWYRQAAGRGLQLLFYSVGIGQISSEVPQNLSASRPQDRQFILSSKKLLLSDSGFYLCAWHANTEAFFGQGTRLTVV.